These 27 T cell receptor beta chains originate from one sample sequenced in a study of T cell repertoires in aging, cancer and after chemotherapy. The template was genomic DNA from peripheral blood, not RNA. Rearranged V-D-J TRB sequences were amplified with a mixed TRB-A/B primer pool. From the multiplex PCR reads, TCRdb called clonotypes with MiXCR, one entry per CDR3 protein. The sample includes several thousand distinct CDR3 sequences, 30% of them seen just once. Source material: blood. All receptors come from a human donor in good health.

Within the sample, this clonotype is medium-sized (0.01 to 0.1%). The chain joins TRBV6-5 to TRBJ1-2; no reliable D call. The CDR3 has 12 residues. Looked up from germline, CDR1 is MNHEY and CDR2 is SVGAGI. Trimming shortened V by 5 bases and J by 7 bases, and 11 bases separated the two germline ends. CDR3 sequence reads: CASSVGRGGYTF. The CDR3 region has the DNA TGTGCCAGCAGTGTAGGGCGGGGTGGCTACACCTTC.

In its sample, this clonotype ranks as large. J is TRBJ2-1 and V is TRBV6-4; 9 bases fit TRBD2. The CDR3 has 14 residues. CDR1 and CDR2 from the germline V gene are MRHNA and SNTAGT. The V segment lost 3 bases and the J segment 7 bases; nucleotides outside the gene matches: 4. CDR3 nucleotide sequence: TGTGCCAGCAGTGATGGGCTAGCGGGGAATGAGCAGTTCTTC. Its protein product is CASSDGLAGNEQFF.

This clonotype is labeled as medium-sized (0.01 to 0.1%). This chain joins TRBV18 and TRBJ2-1; 7 bases fit TRBD2. The ends lost 6 bases at V and 0 bases at J; junction bases unmatched: 5. The CDR3 contains 15 residues. Germline V CDR1 and CDR2: KGHSH, LQKENI. CDR3: CASSRGEGSYNEQFF. As DNA, the CDR3 is TGTGCCAGCTCCCGGGGGGAAGGCTCCTACAATGAGCAGTTCTTC. Supplemented by reference TRBV18 and TRBJ2-1, the full variable domain reads NAGVMQNPRHLVRRRGQEARLRCSPMKGHSHVYWYRQLPEEGLKFMVYLQKENIIDESGMPKERFSAEFPKEGPSILRIQQVVRGDSAAYFCASSRGEGSYNEQFFGPGTRLTVL.

The CDR3 region is CASSPERVGTDTQYF. CDR3 nucleotide sequence: TGTGCCAGCTCACCAGAGCGGGTTGGCACAGATACGCAGTATTTT. This chain uses TRBV18 with TRBJ2-3, with D maybe TRBD2 (6 bases). This CDR3 comprises 15 residues. Per the germline V gene, CDR1 is KGHSH and CDR2 is LQKENI. The germline V and J ends were trimmed by 2 bases and 1 base, with 10 bases remaining between them.

This clonotype showed up just once. V gene TRBV29-1 combines with J gene TRBJ2-7; 7 positions match TRBD1. This CDR3 is 11 amino acids long. The V gene end was trimmed by 4 bases and the J gene end by 6 bases; junction bases not matched to a gene: 3. Germline V gives CDR1 SQVTM, CDR2 ANQGSEA. The CDR3 sequence: CSVAQGSEQYF. The CDR3 coding sequence is TGCAGCGTTGCACAGGGGTCCGAGCAGTACTTC.

This clonotype was counted a few times. This rearrangement joins TRBV4-3 to TRBJ1-6; D unclear. The CDR3 extends over 15 amino acids. Germline lookup yields CDR1 LGHNA and CDR2 YSLEER. With 0 bases removed from V and 4 bases from J, the gap between germline ends came to 7 bases. The DNA of the CDR3 is TGCGCCAGCAGCCAAGATCGGGGTTATAATTCACCCCTCCACTTT. Translated: CASSQDRGYNSPLHF.

This clonotype occurred once. Mismatch with germline at one junction end may stem from a read error. This chain connects TRBV6-5 to TRBJ1-5; TRBD1 matches at 7 bases. Germline loops: CDR1 MNHEY, CDR2 SVGAGI. This CDR3 is 17 amino acids long. CDR3 nucleotides: TGTGCCACCAGTGTACACCGCGGTGAAGGGGGCTATCAGCCCCAGCATTTT. Translating gives CATSVHRGEGGYQPQHF.

This clonotype counts as medium-sized (0.01 to 0.1%). The chain combines TRBV7-6 with TRBJ1-2, with 9 bases that match TRBD1. CDR3 length: 14 amino acids. The germline gives CDR1 SGHVS, CDR2 FNYEAQ. V shed 5 bases, J shed 3 bases, and the junction held 4 bases outside the gene matches. Here the CDR3 DNA reads TGTGCCAGCAGCCCGGACAGGGGTGACTATGGCTACACCTTC. It specifies CASSPDRGDYGYTF.

By share of the sample, this clonotype is large. This chain joins TRBV27 and TRBJ2-1; the D is unclear. V lost 2 bases, J lost 10 bases, and 12 bases lay in between. The CDR3 has 13 amino acids. The germline V gene has CDR1 MNHEY and CDR2 SMNVEV (reference sequence). The DNA of the CDR3 is TGTGCCAGCAGTTTAGGCCCAGTCAAGGAGCAGTTCTTC. Its protein is CASSLGPVKEQFF.

This clonotype turned up a few times. V is TRBV13 and J is TRBJ2-7; 7 bases fit TRBD1. The CDR3 has 15 amino acids. CDR1 PRHDT and CDR2 FYEKMQ come from the germline V gene (reference sequence). V was pared by 6 bases and J by 0 bases, with 8 bases of the junction left unmatched. In nucleotides, the CDR3 is TGTGCCAGCAGGCAAAACAGGGGTCACTCCTACGAGCAGTACTTC. This translates into CASRQNRGHSYEQYF. Variable domain in full (rest from reference TRBV13 and TRBJ2-7): AAGVIQSPRHLIKEKRETATLKCYPIPRHDTVYWYQQGPGQDPQFLISFYEKMQSDKGSIPDRFSAQQFSDYHSELNMSSLELGDSALYFCASRQNRGHSYEQYFGPGTRLTVT.

Relative to its sample, this clonotype is medium-sized. The CDR3 DNA follows: TGTGCCAGTAGTCTTGGACAGGGTACAAAACTGTTTTTT. Amino acids: CASSLGQGTKLFF. The V call is TRBV19, the J call TRBJ1-4; 8 bases line up with TRBD1. The CDR3 spans 13 residues. J lost 10 bases, V lost 5 bases, and 6 bases had no gene match. The germline gives CDR1 LNHDA, CDR2 SQIVND (reference sequence). Based on the CDR3 plus reference TRBV19 and TRBJ1-4, the full variable domain is DGGITQSPKYLFRKEGQNVTLSCEQNLNHDAMYWYRQDPGQGLRLIYYSQIVNDFQKGDIAEGYSVSREKKESFPLTVTSAQKNPTAFYLCASSLGQGTKLFFGSGTQLSVL.

In this sample, this clonotype is medium-sized. The chain combines TRBV6-5 with TRBJ1-3; D remains ambiguous. With 4 bases removed from V and 2 bases from J, the gap between germline ends came to 12 bases. Germline CDR1 is MNHEY and CDR2 is SVGAGI. This CDR3 is built from 15 residues. The CDR3 reads CASSSTANPGNTIYF. The CDR3 DNA reads TGTGCCAGCAGTTCGACGGCCAATCCTGGAAACACCATATATTTT.

By share, this clonotype counts as medium-sized. The J gene is TRBJ2-2, the V gene TRBV5-1; tentatively, D is TRBD1 (5 bases). Trimming cost V 1 base and J 2 bases, with 6 bases left between them. The CDR3 is 14 residues long. CDR1 and CDR2 (germline): SGHRS, YFSETQ. As DNA, the CDR3 is TGCGCCAGCAGCTTGAGGGGTAACACCGGGGAGCTGTTTTTT. Translating gives CASSLRGNTGELFF.

This clonotype ranks as medium-sized. This CDR3 reads CASSPDLEGSPLHF. The CDR3 coding sequence is TGTGCCAGCAGCCCCGACCTGGAGGGCTCACCCCTCCACTTT. The chain carries TRBV6-6 and TRBJ1-6; D gene ambiguous. The V end was cut by 6 bases, the J end by 10 bases, with 16 bases between. The CDR3 consists of 14 residues. The V gene's germline CDR1 is MNHNY and CDR2 SVGAGI (reference sequence).

This clonotype was seen more than once but under ten times. The chain is built from TRBV7-3 and TRBJ2-4, with 7 nucleotides matching TRBD2. This CDR3 contains 17 residues. CDR1 and CDR2 from the germline V gene are SGHTA and FQGTGA. V lost 1 base, J lost 6 bases, and 12 bases stayed unmatched. CDR3 loop: CASSLMGVWGGGNIQYF. CDR3 coding DNA: TGTGCCAGCAGCTTAATGGGGGTTTGGGGGGGGGGAAACATTCAGTACTTC.

This clonotype was seen more than once but under ten times. The chain combines TRBV9 with TRBJ2-1; TRBD2 matches 9 bases. Losses at the gene ends were 3 bases for V and 2 bases for J; bases not matched to a gene: 12. This CDR3 contains 18 residues. The germline V gene has CDR1 SGDLS and CDR2 YYNGEE. This chain's CDR3 is CASSAEGGRAETYNEQFF. CDR3 nucleotide sequence: TGTGCCAGCAGCGCCGAGGGCGGGAGGGCCGAAACCTACAATGAGCAGTTCTTC.

As for this clonotype: A clone one base away is much larger, so this may be a read error. V usage is TRBV7-9 and J usage is TRBJ1-1; D is ambiguous. V was pared by 5 bases and J by 0 bases, with 16 bases between. The CDR3 extends over 16 amino acids. Looked up from germline, CDR1 is SEHNR and CDR2 is FQNEAQ (reference sequence). The CDR3 DNA reads TGTGCCAGCAGCGCCGATCCGGCTCGACTGAACACTGAAGCTTTCTTT. It specifies CASSADPARLNTEAFF.

This clonotype ranks as medium-sized (0.01 to 0.1%). This chain links TRBV5-1 with TRBJ2-4; D possibly corresponds to TRBD2 (6 bases). V was clipped by 3 bases and J by 0 bases, with 13 bases between them. Per germline, CDR1 SGHRS and CDR2 YFSETQ. The CDR3 is made up of 16 amino acids. The CDR3 region is CASSSYAGLAKNIQYF. The DNA of the CDR3 is TGCGCCAGCAGCTCCTACGCGGGGCTAGCCAAAAACATTCAGTACTTC.

Within the sample, this clonotype is medium-sized. The chain carries TRBV12-3 or TRBV12-4 and TRBJ1-4, with D hard to call. The V gene lost 1 base and the J gene lost 8 bases, with 2 bases spanning the gap. The CDR3 covers 11 residues. CDR3 sequence: CASSLVEKLFF. Written as DNA, the CDR3 is TGTGCCAGCAGTTTAGTCGAAAAACTGTTTTTT.

Within the sample, this clonotype is medium-sized (0.01 to 0.1%). The gene calls are TRBV20-1 and TRBJ2-5; TRBD2 matches 12 bases. The CDR3 covers 18 residues. The V gene's germline CDR1 is DFQATT and CDR2 SNEGSKA (reference sequence). With V trimmed by 1 base and J by 1 base, 10 bases remained unmatched. The CDR3 DNA reads TGCAGTGCTAGAGGGTGGCTAGCGGGAGGGGGGACCCAAGAGACCCAGTACTTC. The encoded protein is CSARGWLAGGGTQETQYF.

This clonotype counts as large (0.1 to 1%). The rearrangement joins TRBV7-6 to TRBJ2-1, with D possibly being TRBD1 (5 bases). The CDR3 loop spans 14 amino acids. V gave up 2 bases and J gave up 8 bases, with 13 bases separating them. Germline CDR1 and CDR2: SGHVS and FNYEAQ. CDR3 region: CASSLQGVVDEQFF. The CDR3 bases are TGTGCCAGCAGCTTACAGGGTGTCGTCGATGAGCAGTTCTTC.

Note on this clonotype: A much bigger clone sits one base away, suggesting this may be a read error. This chain uses TRBV20-1 with TRBJ2-7, with D perhaps TRBD2 (7 bases). The germline V gene encodes CDR1 DFQATT and CDR2 SNEGSKA (reference sequence). With 3 bases removed from V and 0 bases from J, the gap between germline ends came to 18 bases. The CDR3 has 16 residues. The CDR3 DNA is TGCAGTGCTAGGGGCAGGGGCGGGAGAATCTCCTACGAGCAGTACTTC. This encodes CSARGRGGRISYEQYF.

This clonotype counts as medium-sized. The chain recombines TRBV20-1 with TRBJ2-3, with D tentatively TRBD1 (6 bases). The CDR3 is made up of 15 amino acids. Germline CDR1 reads DFQATT; CDR2 reads SNEGSKA (reference sequence). V lost 5 bases and J lost 2, with 17 bases in between. As DNA, the CDR3 is TGCAGTGCTCCAGGCAGGGGCAGCCCCACAGATACGCAGTATTTT. The encoded protein is CSAPGRGSPTDTQYF.

The sample holds a few counts of this clonotype. The chain recombines TRBV5-1 with TRBJ1-1; D gene ambiguous. Germline CDR1 is SGHRS and CDR2 is YFSETQ. CDR3 length: 13 residues. Trimming stripped 4 bases from V and 0 bases from J, with 7 bases between. The CDR3 DNA is TGCGCCAGCAGCGGAGCGATGAACACTGAAGCTTTCTTT. Protein sequence: CASSGAMNTEAFF.

This clonotype was observed a few times. The V and J genes are TRBV29-1 and TRBJ2-1, with 7 bases lining up with TRBD2. CDR1 is SQVTM, CDR2 ANQGSEA, per germline. Trimming removed 1 base from V and 6 bases from J; junction bases left unmatched: 3. CDR3 length equals 13 residues. This chain's CDR3 is CSVEGAGVNEQFF. CDR3 coding DNA: TGCAGCGTTGAAGGGGCGGGAGTCAATGAGCAGTTCTTC.

In regard to this clonotype: One end of the junction varies from germline; a read error may be responsible. V is TRBV30 and J is TRBJ1-6; maybe TRBD1 (6 bases). This CDR3 comprises 13 residues. CDR1 and CDR2 from the germline V gene are GTSNPN and SVGIG (reference sequence). The CDR3 sequence: CVYSGAANSPLHF. In DNA form, the CDR3 reads TGTGTGTACTCAGGGGCAGCGAATTCACCACTCCACTTT.

By its share, this clonotype is medium-sized. This chain uses TRBV20-1 with TRBJ1-4, with D maybe TRBD1 (6 bases). V was clipped by 1 base and J by 1 base, with 22 bases between them. The CDR3 is 19 amino acids. Germline V lookup: CDR1 DFQATT, CDR2 SNEGSKA (reference sequence). The CDR3 DNA reads as TGCAGTGCTAGAGTCCGGGACATCCACACCGGGGGAACTAATGAAAAACTGTTTTTT. The encoded protein is CSARVRDIHTGGTNEKLFF.